This T cell receptor beta chain was recovered during a study of regulatory T cells in long-lasting Graves disease. The ends were cut back, 0 bases at V and 5 bases at J, with 7 bases in the middle. The CDR3 length is 14 residues. Germline V gene sequence: CDR1 LNHDA, CDR2 SQIVND (reference sequence). This clonotype was detected a few times. Building the TCR beta libraries relied on iRepertoire HTBI primers, and CDR3 regions underwent Arm-PCR. Each CDR3 protein is one row after TCRdb ran MiXCR on the multiplex PCR reads. This sample has some 600,000 distinct CDR3 sequences, with 15% to 20% found just once. Time point indicated: newly diagnosed GD, antithyroid drugs for less than 3 months. The TCR library used RNA extracted from PBMCs. This sample also belongs to another study, concerning T cells in Graves' hyperthyroidism and ophthalmopathy. Turning to that study: When ophthalmopathy did not progress within 18 months, Graves' hyperthyroidism was considered stable. When the TCR CDR3 underwent first-round RT-PCR, the HTBI primer set was used. Ophthalmopathy got predicted by the model a median 6.5 months before its onset.

The source was peripheral blood mononuclear cells (PBMCs), collected at new diagnosis, from a patient treated with antithyroid drugs. The sequence came from a man aged 18 to 30 with Graves disease. V usage is TRBV19 and J usage is TRBJ2-2; D gene unclear. The CDR3, as DNA: TGTGCCAGTAGTATAGATCTTGGGACCGGGGAGCTGTTTTTT. Translation: CASSIDLGTGELFF. The whole variable domain, remainder taken from reference TRBV19 and TRBJ2-2, is DGGITQSPKYLFRKEGQNVTLSCEQNLNHDAMYWYRQDPGQGLRLIYYSQIVNDFQKGDIAEGYSVSREKKESFPLTVTSAQKNPTAFYLCASSIDLGTGELFFGEGSRLTVL.